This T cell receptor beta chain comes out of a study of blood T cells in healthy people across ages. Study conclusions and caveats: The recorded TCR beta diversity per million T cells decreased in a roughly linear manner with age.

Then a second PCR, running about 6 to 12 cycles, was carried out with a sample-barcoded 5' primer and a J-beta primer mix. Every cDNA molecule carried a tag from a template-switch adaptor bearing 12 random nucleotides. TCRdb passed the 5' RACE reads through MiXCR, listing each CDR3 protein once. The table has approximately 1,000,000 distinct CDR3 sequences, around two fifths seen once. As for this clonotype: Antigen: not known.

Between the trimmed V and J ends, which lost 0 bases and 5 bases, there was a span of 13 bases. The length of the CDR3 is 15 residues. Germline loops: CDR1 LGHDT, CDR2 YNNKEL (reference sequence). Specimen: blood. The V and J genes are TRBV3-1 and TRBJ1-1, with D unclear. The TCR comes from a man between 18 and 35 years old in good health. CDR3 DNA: TGTGCCAGCAGCCAAGAAGGAGTTTTTGGGACTGAAGCTTTCTTT. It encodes CASSQEGVFGTEAFF.